This TCR beta chain stems from a study of blood T cells in healthy people across ages. In the study overall: Template switching picked up about one barcoded beta molecule for each two T cells. General study results and limits: The donors' CMV status was not determined, possibly confounding changes in expanded clonotypes.

Donors each provided roughly 10 milliliters of peripheral blood. The J segment lost 5 bases and the V segment lost 6 bases, leaving 18 bases of the junction unmatched. This CDR3 has 16 amino acids. The germline V gene encodes CDR1 DFQATT and CDR2 SNEGSKA (reference sequence). Notes on this clonotype: The antigen is unknown.

Through a sample-barcoded 5' primer and a J-beta primer mix, a second PCR was run for 7 to 11 cycles. Each cDNA molecule was tagged by a template-switch adaptor that had 12 random nucleotides. Using its own MiXCR run on the 5' RACE reads, TCRdb lists one record per CDR3 protein. The table records 920,000 or so distinct CDR3 sequences, roughly 45% of them present only once. The sequenced sample was blood. V gene TRBV20-1 combines with J gene TRBJ2-5; 7 bases agree with TRBD2. This receptor was identified in an older woman in good health. The CDR3 bases are TGCAGTGCCCCGATAATGGGGGAGGGCCCTCATGAGACCCAGTACTTC. This gives the protein CSAPIMGEGPHETQYF.